This T cell receptor (beta chain) was captured in a study of T cell changes during pregnancy in multiple sclerosis. TCRdb's copy holds only in-frame clones and misses some; the assay was immunoSEQ multiplex PCR. The data hold approximately 50,000 clones, with almost 95% observed a single time. Material: CD4+ T cells from peripheral blood mononuclear cells, obtained in the third trimester of pregnancy. The receptor was derived from a female donor with multiple sclerosis, enrolled in a pregnancy study.

The CDR3 protein is CASSAGTASYEQYF. The CDR3 coding sequence is TGTGCCAGCAGTGCCGGGACAGCCTCCTACGAGCAGTACTTC. The V gene is TRBV6-6, the J gene TRBJ2-7, with 7 bases aligning to TRBD1. Trimming took 5 bases from V and 0 from J; bases not matched to a gene: 4. The CDR3 sequence is 14 residues long. Per the germline V gene, CDR1 is MNHNY and CDR2 is SVGAGI (reference sequence).